Below, one T cell receptor beta chain is given with its context. The entry originates in a study of blood T cell repertoires in COVID-19. Turning to the study itself: Resolution of symptoms, clearance, or two negative PCRs was present in recovered Cohort 3 donors.

Measured with immunoSEQ multiplex PCR; TCRdb has only the in-frame clones, and not every one. This table has some 300,000 clones, approximately 90% appearing once. The CDR3 runs 15 residues. Looked up from germline, CDR1 is SGDLS and CDR2 is YYNGEE. V lost 0 bases to trimming and J lost 10 bases; unmatched junction nucleotides: 8. V gene TRBV9 combines with J gene TRBJ2-7; 12 nucleotides line up with TRBD2. The specimen sequenced was PBMCs or T cells enriched from blood (not recorded which). This receptor was identified in a woman aged 55-69 years in a cohort exposed to, infected with or recovered from COVID-19 (not recorded which). The CDR3 region has the DNA TGTGCCAGCAGCGTAGGTCTAGCGGGAGGGCCTTTCCAGTACTTC. It yields the protein CASSVGLAGGPFQYF.